Sequencing of this TCR beta chain was carried out in a study of human T cells and chemical hapten exposure. The wider study: Each week of the roughly 24-week study, patients had diphenylcyclopropenone applied to the scalp.

As to time point: pre-sensitization, week 0. The treatment is: therapeutic diphenylcyclopropenone sensitization with weekly scalp DPC. RNA extraction used unfractionated whole blood as the source of total RNA. This clonotype was observed at least ten times. The V gene's germline CDR1 is SGHDT and CDR2 YYEEEE. V lost 0 bases and J 2 bases, leaving 9 bases between the germline ends. CDR3 size: 15 residues. MiXCR, run by TCRdb on the RACE reads, gives a single entry per CDR3 protein. In the table there are roughly 34,000 distinct CDR3 sequences, over 9% of which are singletons. The V gene is TRBV5-6, the J gene TRBJ1-5; D unclear. Sequencing used whole blood, obtained in connection with sensitization to the hapten diphenylcyclopropenone (DPC). This receptor was obtained from a man in his fifties with alopecia areata. Some clones in this sample may be carry-over from other donors' samples. The CDR3 loop reads CASSLGAQGNQPQHF. CDR3 sequence (DNA): TGTGCCAGCAGCTTGGGGGCGCAAGGCAATCAGCCCCAGCATTTT.